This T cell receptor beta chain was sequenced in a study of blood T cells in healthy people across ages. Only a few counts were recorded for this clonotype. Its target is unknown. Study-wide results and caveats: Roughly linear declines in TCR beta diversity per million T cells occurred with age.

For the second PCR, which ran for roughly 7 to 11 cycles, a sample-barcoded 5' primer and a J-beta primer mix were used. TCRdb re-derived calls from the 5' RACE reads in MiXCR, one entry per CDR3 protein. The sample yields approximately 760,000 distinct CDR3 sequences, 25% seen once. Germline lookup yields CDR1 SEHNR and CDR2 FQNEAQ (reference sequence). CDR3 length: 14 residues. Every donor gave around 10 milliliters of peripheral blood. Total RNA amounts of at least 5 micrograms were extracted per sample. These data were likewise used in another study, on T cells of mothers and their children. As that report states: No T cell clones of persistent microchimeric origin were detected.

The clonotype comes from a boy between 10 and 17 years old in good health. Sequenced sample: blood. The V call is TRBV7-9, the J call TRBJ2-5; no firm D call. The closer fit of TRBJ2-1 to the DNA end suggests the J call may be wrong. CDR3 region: CASSERTNYNEQFF. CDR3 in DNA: TGTGCCAGCAGCGAACGGACGAACTACAATGAGCAGTTCTTC.